These 27 T cell receptor beta chains were all obtained from the same sample, sequenced in a study of vaccination effects on CD4 cells after COVID-19. The table came from immunoSEQ multiplex PCR; TCRdb's copy has only in-frame clones and leaves some out. Of about 73,000 clones listed, around 73% were seen once; the top ten hold roughly 2%. Subsequent to roughly 9 days of culture, CD4+ T cells were isolated. Participants each got two BNT162b2 or mRNA-1273 vaccine doses. These receptors' antigens are unknown. Material: CD4+ T cells from PBMCs cultured without peptide, obtained after COVID-19 vaccination. The receptor source for this set is a human donor who received a COVID-19 vaccine.

This chain uses TRBV29-1 with TRBJ1-1; 9 bases fit TRBD1. Germline CDR1 is SQVTM and CDR2 is ANQGSEA. Germline trimming cut 6 bases from V and 5 bases from J; bases unmatched to any gene: 10. The CDR3 extends over 14 amino acids. In nucleotides, the CDR3 is TGCAGCGTCGCAACCGGGACAGGGTTGACTGAAGCTTTCTTT. Its protein is CSVATGTGLTEAFF.

This sequence joins TRBV23-1 and TRBJ2-7, with a weak D call TRBD1 (5 bases). TRBV23-1 falls under the ORF class, with uncertain function. V was clipped by 0 bases and J by 2 bases, with 29 bases between them. The CDR3 extends over 21 amino acids. CDR3 DNA: TGCGCCAGCAGTCAATCGGGCGACAGAGCTGACCTCCCTTATCAAACCTACGAGCAGTACGTC. Its translation is CASSQSGDRADLPYQTYEQYV.

The rearrangement links TRBV28 to TRBJ2-1; 16 bases map to TRBD2. Losses at the gene ends were 7 bases for V and 1 base for J; bases not matched to a gene: 13. The germline gives CDR1 MDHEN, CDR2 SYDVKM. The CDR3 totals 20 residues. CDR3: CASIELGTSGGAESYNEQFF. DNA of the CDR3: TGTGCCAGCATCGAACTTGGGACTAGCGGGGGGGCTGAGTCCTACAATGAGCAGTTCTTC.

The chain is built from TRBV19 and TRBJ1-1; D uncertain. V shed 3 bases and J shed 0 bases, with 8 bases lying between them. CDR1 is LNHDA and CDR2 is SQIVND in the germline V gene (reference sequence). The CDR3 has 14 residues. CDR3 sequence: CASSILRMNTEAFF. Here the CDR3 DNA reads TGTGCCAGTAGTATTCTCAGAATGAACACTGAAGCTTTCTTT.

J is TRBJ1-2 and V is TRBV6-1, with TRBD1 as a possible D gene (5 bases). The CDR3 spans 16 residues. Germline values: CDR1 MNHNS, CDR2 SASEGT. V was pared by 2 bases and J by 11 bases, with 24 bases between. The CDR3 is CASSEFSLGQISQYTF. In DNA, the CDR3 is TGTGCCAGCAGTGAATTCTCTTTGGGGCAGATCTCCCAGTACACCTTC.

The chain joins TRBV3-1 (or the pseudogene TRBV3-2) to TRBJ1-6, with 10 bases matching TRBD1. The V gene end was trimmed by 1 base and the J gene end by 9 bases; junction bases not matched to a gene: 0. The CDR3 is 14 amino acids. Germline values: CDR1 LGHDT, CDR2 YNNKEL (reference sequence). The CDR3 region has the DNA TGTGCCAGCAGCCAAGGACAGGGGGCTTCACCCCTCCACTTT. This translates into CASSQGQGASPLHF.

This chain connects TRBV4-1 to TRBJ1-5, with D unresolved. CDR1 and CDR2 (germline): MGHRA, YSYEKL. CDR3 length equals 13 residues. The germline V and J ends were trimmed by 2 bases and 5 bases, with 7 bases remaining between them. CDR3 sequence: CASSQNNDQPQHF. The DNA of the CDR3 is TGCGCCAGCAGCCAAAACAATGATCAGCCCCAGCATTTT.

The chain carries TRBV6-5 and TRBJ1-1, with a tentative D call TRBD1 (5 bases). Germline V gene sequence: CDR1 MNHEY, CDR2 SVGAGI. The V gene lost 2 bases and the J gene lost 1 base, with 5 bases spanning the gap. The CDR3 spans 13 residues. CDR3 sequence reads: CASSYDRNTEAFF. CDR3 sequence (DNA): TGTGCCAGCAGTTACGACAGGAACACTGAAGCTTTCTTT.

The chain combines TRBV6-5 with TRBJ2-5; D possibly matches TRBD1 or TRBD2 (5 bases each). V lost 0 bases and J 5 bases, leaving 10 bases between the germline ends. Germline V lookup: CDR1 MNHEY, CDR2 SVGAGI. The CDR3 has 14 amino acids. Here the CDR3 DNA reads TGTGCCAGCAGTTACTCCCGGGGCAAGGAGACCCAGTACTTC. Translated: CASSYSRGKETQYF.

This chain uses TRBV6-5 with TRBJ2-5, with D possibly matching TRBD2 (6 bases). Trimming stripped 0 bases from V and 5 bases from J, with 16 bases between. The CDR3 runs 16 residues. In germline, CDR1 is MNHEY, CDR2 SVGAGI. The CDR3 bases are TGTGCCAGCAGTTACTCTGGTGGAGGGGACGTGGAGACCCAGTACTTC. Its protein product is CASSYSGGGDVETQYF.

The chain joins TRBV5-1 to TRBJ1-1, with a tentative D call TRBD1 (5 bases). Trimming took 6 bases from V and 3 from J, leaving 12 bases between them. Germline V gene lookup returns CDR1 SGHRS and CDR2 YFSETQ. The CDR3 is 13 amino acids. CDR3 in DNA: TGCGCCAGCATCCGGGACGGTGACACTGAAGCTTTCTTT. Amino acid sequence: CASIRDGDTEAFF.

This clone was seen a handful of times. The chain uses TRBV19 and TRBJ1-1, with 9 positions matching TRBD1. The germline V gene has CDR1 LNHDA and CDR2 SQIVND (reference sequence). The CDR3 covers 16 residues. V lost 5 bases to trimming and J lost 8 bases; unmatched junction nucleotides: 15. Written as DNA, the CDR3 is TGTGCCAGTAGTCTTCATCGGACAGGGGCAATTCAAGAAGCTTTCTTT. Translating gives CASSLHRTGAIQEAFF.

V and J are TRBV28 and TRBJ2-1; TRBD1 might be the D (6 bases). Germline-derived CDR1 and CDR2 are MDHEN and SYDVKM. The CDR3 runs 15 residues. Trimming cost V 9 bases and J 7 bases, with 22 bases left between them. CDR3 residues: CASLIGGSPLNEQFF. The CDR3 bases are TGTGCCAGTTTGATAGGGGGTTCCCCGCTAAATGAGCAGTTCTTC.

The chain carries TRBV28 and TRBJ2-7; D might be TRBD1 (6 bases). Trimming left V 7 bases short and J 5 bases short, with 18 bases between. The CDR3 length is 14 residues. Germline lookup yields CDR1 MDHEN and CDR2 SYDVKM. The CDR3 nucleotides are TGTGCCAGCACCACACAGGGTATTATCGACGAGCAGTACGTC. Residues: CASTTQGIIDEQYV.

V is TRBV9 and J is TRBJ1-2; weak D call: TRBD1 (5 bases). Germline V gives CDR1 SGDLS, CDR2 YYNGEE. With 2 bases removed from V and 7 bases from J, the gap between germline ends came to 12 bases. This CDR3 has 13 amino acids. This CDR3 is CASSVSAGGGYTF. DNA for the CDR3: TGTGCCAGCAGCGTTTCGGCCGGGGGTGGCTACACCTTC.

The chain links TRBV15 to TRBJ2-3, with D unclear. Germline CDR1 and CDR2: LNHNV and YYDKDF (reference sequence). V was shortened by 6 bases and J by 0 bases, with 7 bases between the two germline ends. The CDR3 is made up of 13 amino acids. CDR3 residues: CATRRTSTDTQYF. CDR3 DNA sequence: TGTGCCACCAGGAGAACTAGCACAGATACGCAGTATTTT.

This chain links TRBV2 with TRBJ1-2, with D possibly TRBD1 on 5 matching bases. The CDR3 is made up of 12 amino acids. V lost 4 bases and J 8 bases, leaving 11 bases between the germline ends. Germline V CDR1 and CDR2: SNHLY, FYNNEI. In DNA, the CDR3 is TGTGCCAGCAGTGGGGGGGTAGAAGGCTACACCTTC. The encoded protein is CASSGGVEGYTF.

This chain uses TRBV2 with TRBJ2-7; maybe TRBD1 (6 bases). This CDR3 has 13 amino acids. Germline CDR1 and CDR2: SNHLY and FYNNEI. The V gene lost 4 bases and the J gene lost 6 bases, with 13 bases spanning the gap. In DNA form, the CDR3 reads TGTGCCAGCAGTGGTTCGAGGACAGCCGAGCAGTACGTC. It specifies CASSGSRTAEQYV.

This clone turned up a few times. The chain couples TRBV5-4 to TRBJ2-5, with 7 positions matching TRBD1. The CDR3 is 13 amino acids. Germline loops: CDR1 SGHNT, CDR2 YYREEE (reference sequence). V was clipped by 4 bases and J by 3 bases; unmatched bases: 3. The CDR3 loop is CASSQDRKETQYF. The CDR3 DNA sequence: TGTGCCAGCAGCCAGGACAGGAAAGAGACCCAGTACTTC.

This chain links TRBV12-3 or TRBV12-4 with TRBJ2-5; the D is unclear. Trimming pared 5 bases from V and 1 base from J, leaving 8 bases between. The CDR3 is made up of 13 amino acids. The CDR3 is CASSRDLQETQYF. The CDR3 bases are TGTGCCAGCAGTCGAGACCTCCAAGAGACCCAGTACTTC.

The chain carries TRBV9 and TRBJ2-3, with TRBD2 matching 12 bases. The CDR3 is 16 residues long. Germline V lookup: CDR1 SGDLS, CDR2 YYNGEE. With 3 bases clipped from V and 2 bases from J, the junction kept 4 bases outside the gene matches. This chain's CDR3 is CASSAGLAGTTDTQYF. In DNA form, the CDR3 reads TGTGCCAGCAGCGCCGGACTAGCGGGGACCACAGATACGCAGTATTTT.

This clone appeared a single time. The CDR3 DNA reads TGTGCCATCAGTTCGGACAGCACCCTTGAAGCTTTCTTT. It encodes CAISSDSTLEAFF. The V call is TRBV10-3, the J call TRBJ1-1; D may be TRBD1 (6 bases). CDR1 is ENHRY and CDR2 is SYGVKD in the germline V gene. This CDR3 has 13 amino acids. Trimming pared 5 bases from V and 7 bases from J, leaving 14 bases between.

The J gene is TRBJ1-3, the V gene TRBV2; D might be TRBD1 (5 bases). The length of the CDR3 is 13 residues. Germline values: CDR1 SNHLY, CDR2 FYNNEI. The V gene lost 8 bases and the J gene lost 1 base, with 9 bases spanning the gap. The CDR3 DNA sequence: TGTGCCAGCCTAAGGGGTTCTGGAAACACCATATATTTT. Translation gives CASLRGSGNTIYF.

The chain combines TRBV5-4 with TRBJ2-1; possible D gene TRBD2, 6 bases. Per the germline V gene, CDR1 is SGHNT and CDR2 is YYREEE (reference sequence). The CDR3 is 13 amino acids. V was clipped by 3 bases and J by 10 bases, with 14 bases between them. The CDR3 DNA follows: TGTGCCAGCAGCTCTGGCGGGGCTTCGGAGCAGTTCTTC. Protein product: CASSSGGASEQFF.

This clone was picked up a small number of times. J is TRBJ1-1 and V is TRBV19; TRBD1 matches at 10 bases. Looked up from germline, CDR1 is LNHDA and CDR2 is SQIVND (reference sequence). This CDR3 is 14 amino acids long. The V gene end was trimmed by 4 bases and the J gene end by 3 bases; junction bases not matched to a gene: 2. This CDR3 is CASSRDRGDTEAFF. The CDR3 DNA follows: TGTGCCAGTAGTAGGGACAGGGGTGACACTGAAGCTTTCTTT.

The J gene is TRBJ1-4, the V gene TRBV3-1 (or the pseudogene TRBV3-2); 7 nucleotides align to TRBD1. J lost 0 bases, V lost 1 base, and 5 bases had no gene match. In germline, CDR1 is LGHDT, CDR2 YNNKEL (reference sequence). The CDR3 covers 17 residues. CDR3 coding DNA: TGTGCCAGCAGCCAAGCGGGACAGCTTGCAACTAATGAAAAACTGTTTTTT. The encoded protein is CASSQAGQLATNEKLFF.

The rearrangement links TRBV7-9 to TRBJ1-6; 10 bases map to TRBD1. V shed 5 bases, J shed 6 bases, and the junction held 7 bases outside the gene matches. This CDR3 is 16 amino acids long. CDR1 SEHNR and CDR2 FQNEAQ come from the germline V gene (reference sequence). The CDR3 loop is CASSEGQGRFNSPLHF. As DNA, the CDR3 is TGTGCCAGCAGCGAGGGACAGGGGCGATTTAATTCACCCCTCCACTTT.